What follows are 20 T cell receptor beta chains derived from one specimen sequenced in a study of control samples from healthy donors and cancer patients. The method was immunoSEQ multiplex PCR; TCRdb's version includes in-frame clones alone and lacks a portion of them. The table lists 150,000 to 200,000 clones, under 96% of them singletons, with just over 1% in the top ten. The sequenced sample was blood. These receptors were taken from a young woman in good health.

This clone was picked up one time. This chain joins TRBV10-2 and TRBJ1-5; 9 nucleotides line up with TRBD1. The J segment lost 6 bases and the V segment lost 4 bases, leaving 4 bases of the junction unmatched. The CDR3 contains 14 residues. Germline values: CDR1 WSHSY, CDR2 SAAADI. The DNA of the CDR3 is TGCGCCAGCAGTGGGACAGGGGCGGCTCAGCCCCAGCATTTT. Protein: CASSGTGAAQPQHF.

V is TRBV15 and J is TRBJ2-6, with D unclear. Germline V gives CDR1 LNHNV, CDR2 YYDKDF (reference sequence). The ends were cut back, 0 bases at V and 4 bases at J, with 10 bases in the middle. This CDR3 is 16 amino acids long. The CDR3 sequence: CATSRDQGSGANVLTF. The CDR3 nucleotides are TGTGCCACCAGCAGAGATCAAGGGTCCGGGGCCAACGTCCTGACTTTC.

The V call is TRBV29-1, the J call TRBJ1-2; D unclear. The CDR3 spans 9 residues. Germline CDR1 is SQVTM and CDR2 is ANQGSEA. Trimming took 4 bases from V and 6 from J, leaving 3 bases between them. CDR3 sequence (DNA): TGCAGCGTTGTTCATGGCTACACCTTC. This sequence encodes CSVVHGYTF.

The chain couples TRBV6-5 to TRBJ2-2; D unresolved. The CDR3 runs 13 residues. V was clipped by 4 bases and J by 4 bases, with 7 bases between them. Germline CDR1 is MNHEY and CDR2 is SVGAGI. CDR3 sequence: CASSSLSTGELFF. The CDR3 DNA is TGTGCCAGCAGTTCCCTCAGCACCGGGGAGCTGTTTTTT.

The chain couples TRBV19 to TRBJ1-2; D is unclear. Germline CDR1 LNHDA, CDR2 SQIVND (reference sequence). The length of the CDR3 is 14 residues. Trimming pared 4 bases from V and 0 bases from J, leaving 9 bases between. Here the CDR3 DNA reads TGTGCCAGTAGTACCCCGCCAGCTAACTATGGCTACACCTTC. This translates into CASSTPPANYGYTF.

This clone was seen once. This chain uses TRBV18 with TRBJ2-7, with D tentatively TRBD1 (6 bases). This CDR3 comprises 15 residues. The germline V and J ends were trimmed by 6 bases and 5 bases, with 20 bases remaining between them. The V gene's germline CDR1 is KGHSH and CDR2 LQKENI. The CDR3 bases are TGTGCCAGCTCTCCGGGACACCCGTTCCCTCACGAGCAGTACTTC. Translating it yields CASSPGHPFPHEQYF.

The chain is built from TRBV5-1 and TRBJ2-7; D not certain. The CDR3 covers 13 residues. Trimming took off 4 bases at V and 3 bases at J, with 11 bases between the two ends. Germline lookup yields CDR1 SGHRS and CDR2 YFSETQ. CDR3 loop: CASSDLNGYEQYF. The CDR3 DNA follows: TGCGCCAGCAGCGATCTTAACGGCTACGAGCAGTACTTC.

V and J are TRBV7-9 and TRBJ1-1, with a tentative D call TRBD1 (6 bases). Germline V CDR1 and CDR2: SEHNR, FQNEAQ (reference sequence). The CDR3 has 13 amino acids. Trimming pared 7 bases from V and 4 bases from J, leaving 13 bases between. The CDR3 DNA reads TGTGCCAGCACCCGGACAGTCGGCACTGAAGCTTTCTTT. Amino acids: CASTRTVGTEAFF.

The chain has TRBV19 and TRBJ1-1, with D unclear. CDR3 length: 13 amino acids. The V gene lost 1 base and the J gene lost 4 bases, with 7 bases spanning the gap. Germline V CDR1 and CDR2: LNHDA, SQIVND (reference sequence). The CDR3 coding sequence is TGTGCCAGTAGTATAGTAGGCGGCACTGAAGCTTTCTTT. This sequence encodes CASSIVGGTEAFF.

The chain is built from TRBV28 and TRBJ2-7; D is uncertain. This CDR3 region has 14 residues. Trimming left V 2 bases short and J 3 bases short, with 11 bases between. The germline V gene has CDR1 MDHEN and CDR2 SYDVKM. The CDR3 DNA follows: TGTGCCAGCAGTTTAACTGCGCTCGGCTACGAGCAGTACTTC. Protein: CASSLTALGYEQYF.

The chain couples TRBV29-1 to TRBJ2-1; no clear D gene. V lost 5 bases and J lost 2, with 13 bases in between. This CDR3 is 14 amino acids long. The germline gives CDR1 SQVTM, CDR2 ANQGSEA. CDR3 in DNA: TGCAGCGTTCTTTTAGACGCTACCTACAATGAGCAGTTCTTC. It is translated as CSVLLDATYNEQFF.

The chain joins TRBV6-4 to TRBJ2-3, with D perhaps assigned TRBD1 or TRBD2 (5 bases each). Trimming took 6 bases from V and 0 from J, leaving 13 bases between them. CDR3 length equals 15 residues. Germline V gene lookup returns CDR1 MRHNA and CDR2 SNTAGT. The CDR3 loop is CASSDSGGSTDTQYF. DNA of the CDR3: TGTGCCAGCAGCGATAGTGGGGGTAGCACAGATACGCAGTATTTT.

V is TRBV27 and J is TRBJ1-2; D gene uncertain. V lost 5 bases and J lost 4, with 17 bases in between. CDR3 size: 15 residues. Germline values: CDR1 MNHEY, CDR2 SMNVEV (reference sequence). CDR3 residues: CASSTTPGFGYGYTF. In DNA, the CDR3 is TGTGCCAGCAGTACCACTCCGGGCTTTGGCTATGGCTACACCTTC.

This clone was seen just once. The genes are TRBV24-1 and TRBJ2-1, with 9 positions matching TRBD2. Germline V gene lookup returns CDR1 KGHDR and CDR2 SFDVKD. This CDR3 is built from 19 residues. J gave up 1 base and V 0 bases, and 9 bases lay outside the gene matches. CDR3 coding DNA: TGTGCCACCAGTGATTTGGGGGCTAGCGGGGTAATATCCTACAATGAGCAGTTCTTC. This translates into CATSDLGASGVISYNEQFF.

The chain is built from TRBV11-2 and TRBJ1-1, with 8 bases fitting TRBD1. Germline V gene data show CDR1 as SGHAT and CDR2 as FQNNGV. This CDR3 has 12 residues. Unmatched junction bases numbered 6, after V lost 5 bases and J lost 10 bases. The CDR3 coding sequence is TGTGCCAGCAGCCAACAGGGGGAGGCAGCTTTCTTT. This sequence encodes CASSQQGEAAFF.

The chain links TRBV7-6 to TRBJ2-3; 7 nucleotides agree with TRBD1. CDR3 length: 15 residues. Germline CDR1 SGHVS, CDR2 FNYEAQ. V was pared by 5 bases and J by 1 base, with 6 bases of the junction left unmatched. CDR3 in amino acids: CASSATGVGTDTQYF. CDR3 in DNA: TGTGCCAGCAGCGCAACAGGGGTGGGCACAGATACGCAGTATTTT.

The genes are TRBV27 and TRBJ2-2; TRBD2 matches at 13 bases. V was pared by 8 bases and J by 5 bases, with 2 bases of the junction left unmatched. Per germline, CDR1 MNHEY and CDR2 SMNVEV (reference sequence). The CDR3 spans 14 residues. The CDR3, as DNA: TGTGCCAGCGAACTAGCGGGAGGGACCGGGGAGCTGTTTTTT. It encodes CASELAGGTGELFF.

The J gene is TRBJ2-3, the V gene TRBV28; 7 bases align to TRBD2. The germline CDR1 and CDR2 sequences are MDHEN and SYDVKM. Losses at the gene ends were 6 bases for V and 3 bases for J; bases not matched to a gene: 12. The CDR3 runs to 16 residues. The CDR3 sequence: CASSPQIAGVTDTQYF. DNA of the CDR3: TGTGCCAGCAGCCCCCAGATAGCGGGTGTTACAGATACGCAGTATTTT. Using reference TRBV28 and TRBJ2-3 for the parts outside the CDR3, the full variable domain is DVKVTQSSRYLVKRTGEKVFLECVQDMDHENMFWYRQDPGLGLRLIYFSYDVKMKEKGDIPEGYSVSREKKERFSLILESASTNQTSMYLCASSPQIAGVTDTQYFGPGTRLTVL.

The chain employs TRBV15 and TRBJ1-6, with 8 positions matching TRBD1. Trimming removed 3 bases from V and 7 bases from J; junction bases left unmatched: 8. The CDR3 is made up of 16 amino acids. The germline V gene has CDR1 LNHNV and CDR2 YYDKDF (reference sequence). The chain's CDR3 is CATSSPDRAENSPLHF. The CDR3 nucleotides read TGTGCCACCAGCAGCCCGGACAGGGCGGAGAATTCACCCCTCCACTTT.

The chain carries TRBV19 and TRBJ1-6, with D hard to call. The germline gives CDR1 LNHDA, CDR2 SQIVND (reference sequence). V was shortened by 1 base and J by 10 bases, with 14 bases between the two germline ends. The length of the CDR3 is 15 residues. Written as DNA, the CDR3 is TGTGCCAGTAGTATAGGAACACCAGGAGTGTCACCCCTCCACTTT. Protein sequence: CASSIGTPGVSPLHF.